This T cell receptor beta chain was retrieved from a study of T cell responses to AZD1222 COVID-19 vaccine. Notes on the study in general: White British people made up most donors, females outnumbered males, and clonal diversity was possibly underestimated. Only a handful of AZD1222 recipients, several in all, had baseline seropositivity.

The CDR3 spans 17 residues. V lost 0 bases, J lost 0 bases, and 15 bases lay in between. Germline CDR1 reads KGHSH; CDR2 reads LQKENI. Worth noting for this clone: Its antigen is unidentified.

Some clones are missing from TCRdb's copy, which holds only in-frame ones; the method was immunoSEQ multiplex PCR. The sample has around 130,000 clones; about 93% are singletons. The source was peripheral blood, collected on day 0 of AZD1222 vaccination. The TCR was taken from an adult in good health. The chain joins TRBV18 to TRBJ2-7; a possible D gene is TRBD2 (5 bases). CDR3 bases: TGTGCCAGCTCACCACCGACGGCGGGTGCGGTCTCCTACGAGCAGTACTTC. Translation: CASSPPTAGAVSYEQYF.